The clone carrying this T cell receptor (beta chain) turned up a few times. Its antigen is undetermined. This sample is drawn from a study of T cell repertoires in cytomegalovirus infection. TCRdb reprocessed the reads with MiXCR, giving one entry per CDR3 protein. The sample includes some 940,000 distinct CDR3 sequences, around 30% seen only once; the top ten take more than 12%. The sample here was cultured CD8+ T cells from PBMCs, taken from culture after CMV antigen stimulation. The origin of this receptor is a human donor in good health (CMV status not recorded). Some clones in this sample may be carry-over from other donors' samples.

CDR3 loop: CASARTGELFF. CDR3 DNA: TGTGCCAGCGCTAGAACCGGGGAGCTGTTTTTT. V is TRBV6-2 or TRBV6-3 and J is TRBJ2-2; D uncertain. The V and J ends lost 8 bases and 5 bases respectively, with 6 bases between them. Germline values: CDR1 MNHEY, CDR2 SVGEGT. The CDR3 covers 11 residues.